Listed below are T cell receptor beta chains from one sample, sequenced in a study of identical twins' blood T cells. Each CDR3 protein gets one entry after TCRdb re-called the 5' RACE reads with MiXCR. The table has fewer than 450,000 distinct CDR3 sequences, more than 25% seen once; the top ten hold 6.1%. The sequencing input was PBMCs. The receptor source for this set is a woman aged 18 to 55 in good health. CDR3s include the opening cysteine and the closing phenylalanine or tryptophan. Fields, in order: clone size, J gene, D gene, V gene, CDR3 protein, CDR3 DNA. D genes are given only for firm matches. For some rows the clone size is stated as once, few or many, or as a class when expanded; others skip it.

>.|TRBJ1-5|.|TRBV7-2
CASSFTHGTFNQPQHF
TGTGCCAGCAGCTTCACCCACGGCACATTCAATCAGCCCCAGCATTTT
>.|TRBJ2-1|.|TRBV20-1
CSARSVARHNEQFF
TGCAGTGCTAGGTCTGTTGCGCGCCACAATGAGCAGTTCTTC
>few|TRBJ2-2|TRBD2|TRBV5-1
CASSRPTSGGPGELFF
TGCGCCAGCAGCCGCCCGACTAGCGGGGGTCCCGGGGAGCTGTTTTTT
>few|TRBJ2-6|.|TRBV28
CASSLGWTLPGANVLTF
TGTGCCAGCAGTTTAGGATGGACACTACCAGGGGCCAACGTCCTGACTTTC
>once|TRBJ2-2|.|TRBV2
CASSVSYTAELFF
TGTGCCAGCAGTGTCAGCTACACCGCGGAGCTGTTTTTT
>.|TRBJ2-7|.|TRBV6-6
CASSLPVESYEQYF
TGTGCCAGCAGTCTTCCCGTCGAGAGTTACGAGCAGTACTTC
>.|TRBJ2-1|.|TRBV20-1
CSARDPRTAGDNEQFF
TGCAGTGCTAGAGACCCCCGTACTGCTGGGGACAATGAGCAGTTCTTC
>.|TRBJ1-3|.|TRBV21-1
CASSKGGQLTGNTIYF
TGTGCCAGCAGCAAAGGCGGACAGCTAACTGGAAACACCATATATTTT
>.|TRBJ2-2|TRBD1|TRBV29-1
CSVDWTGDSGELFF
TGCAGCGTTGATTGGACAGGGGACTCCGGGGAGCTGTTTTTT
>few|TRBJ1-2|.|TRBV7-2
CASSLRGYTF
TGTGCCAGCAGCTTAAGGGGCTACACCTTC
>few|TRBJ1-1|.|TRBV19
CASSMTGGDTEAFF
TGTGCCAGTAGTATGACAGGTGGGGACACTGAAGCTTTCTTT
>many|TRBJ2-3|TRBD2|TRBV6-4
CASSDTSGRPDTQYF
TGTGCCAGCAGTGACACTAGCGGGAGGCCAGATACGCAGTATTTT
>few|TRBJ1-1|.|TRBV18
CASSPWAEMNTEAFF
TGTGCCAGCTCACCATGGGCAGAGATGAACACTGAAGCTTTCTTT
>.|TRBJ2-1|.|TRBV29-1
CSVRVLDNEQFF
TGCAGCGTCAGGGTATTGGACAATGAGCAGTTCTTC
>few|TRBJ1-3|.|TRBV7-9
CASSPRLHISGNTIYF
TGTGCCAGCAGCCCCCGGTTGCACATCTCTGGAAACACCATATATTTT
>once|TRBJ2-4|.|TRBV20-1
CSARGGGPDKNIQYF
TGCAGTGCTAGAGGGGGGGGCCCGGACAAAAACATTCAGTACTTC
>few|TRBJ1-2|.|TRBV5-1
CASSLTLGQFYGYTF
TGCGCCAGCAGCCTCACCCTGGGACAATTCTATGGCTACACCTTC
>.|TRBJ2-2|.|TRBV5-1
CASSLVTNLNTGELFF
TGCGCCAGCAGCTTGGTTACTAACCTGAACACCGGGGAGCTGTTTTTT
>few|TRBJ2-3|.|TRBV5-1
CASSLQGQTDTQYF
TGCGCCAGCAGCTTGCAGGGGCAAACGGATACGCAGTATTTT
>once|TRBJ1-2|.|TRBV12-3/TRBV12-4
CASIGPFGRCTF
TGTGCCAGCATCGGACCCTTTGGGCGCTGCACCTTC
>.|TRBJ1-4|.|TRBV7-9
CASSLTIVGRRTTNEKLFF
TGTGCCAGCAGCCTCACGATTGTTGGGAGGCGAACAACTAATGAAAAACTGTTTTTT
>.|TRBJ2-7|.|TRBV4-2
CAGSSTLAYEQYF
TGTGCCGGCAGCTCGACCTTGGCCTACGAGCAGTACTTC
>few|TRBJ2-3|.|TRBV7-9
CASSFTTTDTQYF
TGTGCCAGCAGCTTCACTACCACAGATACGCAGTATTTT
>many|TRBJ2-2|.|TRBV29-1
CSVARQDTGELFF
TGCAGCGTTGCTCGACAGGACACCGGGGAGCTGTTTTTT
>.|TRBJ1-2|.|TRBV6-2/TRBV6-3
CASSYSLKGGDYGYTF
TGTGCCAGCAGTTACTCCTTAAAAGGGGGTGACTATGGCTACACCTTC
>.|TRBJ1-1|.|TRBV6-1
CASSEVGEKGAFF
TGTGCCAGCAGTGAAGTCGGGGAAAAGGGAGCTTTCTTT
>few|TRBJ1-1|.|TRBV10-3
CAISGFPNTEAFF
TGTGCCATCAGTGGCTTCCCGAACACTGAAGCTTTCTTT
>few|TRBJ2-1|TRBD1|TRBV6-2/TRBV6-3
CASSYPGPGQGFHRGYNEQFF
TGTGCCAGCAGTTACCCAGGACCGGGACAGGGTTTTCATCGCGGCTACAATGAGCAGTTCTTC
>.|TRBJ2-3|.|TRBV3-1
CASSQERGLTDTQYF
TGTGCCAGCAGCCAAGAACGGGGACTCACAGATACGCAGTATTTT
>.|TRBJ1-2|.|TRBV6-2/TRBV6-3
CASSSSGQRYGYTF
TGTGCCAGCAGTTCCTCCGGACAGCGCTATGGCTACACCTTC
>few|TRBJ1-1|.|TRBV6-2/TRBV6-3
CASSSTGRTEAFF
TGTGCCAGCAGTTCCACAGGGAGGACTGAAGCTTTCTTT
>few|TRBJ1-1|TRBD1|TRBV7-9
CASSLTGVGTEAFF
TGTGCCAGCAGCTTGACAGGGGTAGGGACTGAAGCTTTCTTT
>few|TRBJ1-2|.|TRBV29-1
CSAWTANYGYTF
TGCAGCGCCTGGACAGCAAACTATGGCTACACCTTC
>few|TRBJ1-1|.|TRBV19
CASSQLQGVNTEAFF
TGTGCCAGTAGCCAGCTACAGGGAGTGAACACTGAAGCTTTCTTT
>few|TRBJ1-2|TRBD1|TRBV5-1
CASSGEGGGYTF
TGCGCCAGCAGCGGAGAAGGGGGCGGCTACACCTTC
>few|TRBJ1-1|TRBD1|TRBV5-1
CASRTGRTEAFF
TGCGCCAGCAGGACAGGGCGGACTGAAGCTTTCTTT
>.|TRBJ2-1|.|TRBV29-1
CSFSSWVNEQFF
TGCAGCTTTAGTTCTTGGGTAAATGAGCAGTTCTTC
>.|TRBJ1-1|TRBD1|TRBV11-2
CASSQSGQPWRPEAFF
TGTGCCAGCAGTCAATCGGGACAGCCCTGGAGACCTGAAGCTTTCTTT
>.|TRBJ2-1|TRBD2|TRBV20-1
CSAGDRLAGSYNEQFF
TGCAGTGCTGGAGATCGCCTAGCGGGGTCCTACAATGAGCAGTTCTTC
>few|TRBJ1-2|.|TRBV6-5
CASSPGHGRFSNYGYTF
TGTGCCAGCAGTCCAGGACATGGAAGATTTTCTAACTATGGCTACACCTTC
>many|TRBJ1-4|.|TRBV29-1
CSGGSYEKLFF
TGCAGCGGGGGGAGCTACGAAAAACTGTTTTTT
>.|TRBJ1-4|TRBD1|TRBV20-1
CSARGGGDEKLLF
TGCAGTGCTAGAGGAGGGGGCGATGAAAAACTGCTTTTT